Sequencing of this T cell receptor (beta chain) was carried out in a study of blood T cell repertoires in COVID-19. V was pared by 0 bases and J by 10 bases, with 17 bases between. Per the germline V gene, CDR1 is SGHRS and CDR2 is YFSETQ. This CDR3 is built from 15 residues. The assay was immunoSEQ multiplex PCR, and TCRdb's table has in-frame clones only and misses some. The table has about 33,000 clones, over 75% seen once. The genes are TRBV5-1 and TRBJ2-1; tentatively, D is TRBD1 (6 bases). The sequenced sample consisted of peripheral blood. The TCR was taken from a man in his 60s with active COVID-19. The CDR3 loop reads CASSLAAGAHGEQFF. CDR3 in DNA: TGCGCCAGCAGCTTGGCCGCAGGGGCCCACGGGGAGCAGTTCTTC.